This TCR beta chain was recovered during a study of radiotherapy plus CTLA-4 blockade in lung cancer (dated by TCRdb to between 2017 and 2018). Some background on the complete study: Among the enrolled patients, approximately 17% had an objective response, and around 31% reached disease control.

To prepare the library, the immunoSEQ multiplex PCR assay was applied. TCRdb limited this immuneACCESS table to in-frame rearrangements with V and J called. A share of clones is missing; checked studies link under half to unresolved V genes, and the rest is unexplained. The table for this sample lists more than 95,000 clones; about four fifths of them were counted only once. The ten top clones hold around 3% of the sample. Here is what the overall study found, with its caveats: Early dynamic changes in blood T cell clones, together with increased serum interferon-beta after radiation, were reported as the strongest predictors of response. TCR clones derived from tumors expanded in peripheral blood after treatment with radiotherapy and ipilimumab.

Focal radiation therapy combined with CTLA-4 blockade (ipilimumab) was tested in patients with chemo-refractory metastatic non-small-cell lung cancer. Reading the germline V gene gives CDR1 SNHLY and CDR2 FYNNEI. The CDR3 covers 18 residues, taking in both the cysteine and the phenylalanine. The retained sequence is limited to the CDR3, 54 bases, with the frame set at the first base. For this chain, trimming is 2 bases at the V end and 4 bases at the J end, and the number of junction bases without a gene match is 15. About this clone itself: Its specific antigen is unknown. Base qualities are not recorded, but no much larger clone differs from it by a single base.

The TCR originated in a human donor with non-small cell lung cancer who had a partial response to radiotherapy plus ipilimumab. Some clones in this sample may be carry-over from other donors' samples. This material consisted of peripheral blood, taken from a patient treated with radiotherapy plus ipilimumab. This chain joins TRBV2 to TRBJ2-3, with 7 central nucleotides matching TRBD1. The CDR3 region has the sequence CASSESRPGQNCSDTQYF. The DNA sequence is TGTGCCAGCAGTGAATCCCGCCCGGGACAGAATTGCTCAGATACGCAGTATTTT. Where the CDR3 stops, the reference TRBV2 and TRBJ2-3 genes take over; the full variable domain is EPEVTQTPSHQVTQMGQEVILRCVPISNHLYFYWYRQILGQKVEFLVSFYNNEISEKSEIFDDQFSVERPDGSNFTLKIRSTKLEDSAMYFCASSESRPGQNCSDTQYFGPGTRLTVL.